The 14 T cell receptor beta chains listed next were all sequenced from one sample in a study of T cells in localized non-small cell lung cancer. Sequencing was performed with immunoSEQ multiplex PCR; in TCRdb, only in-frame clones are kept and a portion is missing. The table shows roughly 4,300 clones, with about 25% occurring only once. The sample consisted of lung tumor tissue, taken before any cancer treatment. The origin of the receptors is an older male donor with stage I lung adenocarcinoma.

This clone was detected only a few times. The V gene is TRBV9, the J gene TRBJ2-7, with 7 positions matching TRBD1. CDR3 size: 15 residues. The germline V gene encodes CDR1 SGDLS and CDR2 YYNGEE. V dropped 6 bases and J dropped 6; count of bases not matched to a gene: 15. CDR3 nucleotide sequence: TGTGCCAGCAAATTCCCAGCACGGGACAGCGGCGAGCAGTACTTC. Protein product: CASKFPARDSGEQYF.

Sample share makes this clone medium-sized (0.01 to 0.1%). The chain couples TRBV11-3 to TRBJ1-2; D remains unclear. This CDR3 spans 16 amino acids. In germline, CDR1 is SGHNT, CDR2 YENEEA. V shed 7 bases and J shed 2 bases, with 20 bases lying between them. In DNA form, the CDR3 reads TGTGCCAGCACCGACCCCATGGTCAGCCTGAACTATGGCTACACCTTC. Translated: CASTDPMVSLNYGYTF.

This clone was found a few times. The CDR3 DNA is TGCGCCAGCAGCCAAGAGGCCTCCTACACAGATACGCAGTATTTT. Amino acids: CASSQEASYTDTQYF. The genes are TRBV1 and TRBJ2-3. TRBV1 is shown as a pseudogene. This CDR3 contains 15 residues.

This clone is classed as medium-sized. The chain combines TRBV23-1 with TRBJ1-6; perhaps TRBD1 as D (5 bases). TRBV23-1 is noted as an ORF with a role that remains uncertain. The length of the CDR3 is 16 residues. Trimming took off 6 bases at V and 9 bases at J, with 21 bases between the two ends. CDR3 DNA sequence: TGCGCCAGCAGCCCTGGACCTAGGCAGGGAGGTTCACCCCTCCACTTT. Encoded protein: CASSPGPRQGGSPLHF.

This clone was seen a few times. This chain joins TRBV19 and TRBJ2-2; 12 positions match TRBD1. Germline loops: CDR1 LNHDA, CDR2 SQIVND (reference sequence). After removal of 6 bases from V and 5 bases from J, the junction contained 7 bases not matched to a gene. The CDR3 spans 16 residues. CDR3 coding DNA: TGTGCCAGTAGGCGAGGGGGACAGGGGGCAACCGGGGAGCTGTTTTTT. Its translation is CASRRGGQGATGELFF.

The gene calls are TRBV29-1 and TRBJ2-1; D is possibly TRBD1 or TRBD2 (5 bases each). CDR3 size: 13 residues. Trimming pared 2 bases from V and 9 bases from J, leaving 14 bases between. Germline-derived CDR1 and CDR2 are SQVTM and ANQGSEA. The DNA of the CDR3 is TGCAGCGTTGAAATTAATGGGGCGGGTGAGCAGTTCTTC. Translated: CSVEINGAGEQFF.

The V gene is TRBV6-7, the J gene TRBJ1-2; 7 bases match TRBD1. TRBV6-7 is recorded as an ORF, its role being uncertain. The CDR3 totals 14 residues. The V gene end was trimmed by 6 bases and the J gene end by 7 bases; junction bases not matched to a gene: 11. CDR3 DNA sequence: TGTGCCAGCAGCTCCATTGGACAGGTCTCTGGCTACACCTTC. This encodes CASSSIGQVSGYTF.

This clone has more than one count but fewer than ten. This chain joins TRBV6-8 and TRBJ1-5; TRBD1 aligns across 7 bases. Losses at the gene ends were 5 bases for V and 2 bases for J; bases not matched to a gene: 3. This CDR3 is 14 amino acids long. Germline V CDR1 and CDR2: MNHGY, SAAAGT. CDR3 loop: CASSKQGGNQPQHF. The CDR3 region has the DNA TGTGCCAGCAGTAAGCAGGGGGGCAATCAGCCCCAGCATTTT.

This chain's CDR3 is CAWSVHSSYEQYF. CDR3 DNA: TGTGCCTGGAGTGTACACAGCTCCTACGAGCAGTACTTC. This chain uses TRBV30 with TRBJ2-7; D is unresolved. CDR1 and CDR2 from the germline V gene are GTSNPN and SVGIG (reference sequence). The CDR3 is made up of 13 amino acids. With 0 bases removed from V and 0 bases from J, the gap between germline ends came to 6 bases. Full variable domain (missing parts from reference TRBV30 and TRBJ2-7): SQTIHQWPATLVQPVGSPLSLECTVEGTSNPNLYWYRQAAGRGLQLLFYSVGIGQISSEVPQNLSASRPQDRQFILSSKKLLLSDSGFYLCAWSVHSSYEQYFGPGTRLTVT.

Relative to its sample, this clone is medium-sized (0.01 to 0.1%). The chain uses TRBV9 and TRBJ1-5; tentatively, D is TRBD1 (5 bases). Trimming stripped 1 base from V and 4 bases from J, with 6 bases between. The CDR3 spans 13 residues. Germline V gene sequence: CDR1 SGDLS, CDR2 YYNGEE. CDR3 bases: TGTGCCAGCAGCGTAAAGGGGAATCAGCCCCAGCATTTT. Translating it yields CASSVKGNQPQHF.

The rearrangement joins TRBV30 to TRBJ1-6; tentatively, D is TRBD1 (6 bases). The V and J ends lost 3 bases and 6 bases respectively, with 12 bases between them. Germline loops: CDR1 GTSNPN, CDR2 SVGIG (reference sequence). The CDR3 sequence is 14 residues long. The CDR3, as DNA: TGTGCCTGGAGACGAGGGGGATTTAATTCACCCCTCCACTTT. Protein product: CAWRRGGFNSPLHF.

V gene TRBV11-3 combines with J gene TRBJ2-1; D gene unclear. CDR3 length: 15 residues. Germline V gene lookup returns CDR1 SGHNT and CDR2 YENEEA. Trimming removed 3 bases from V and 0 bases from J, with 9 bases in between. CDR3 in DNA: TGTGCCAGCAGCTTGATAGGGTCCTCCTACAATGAGCAGTTCTTC. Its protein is CASSLIGSSYNEQFF.

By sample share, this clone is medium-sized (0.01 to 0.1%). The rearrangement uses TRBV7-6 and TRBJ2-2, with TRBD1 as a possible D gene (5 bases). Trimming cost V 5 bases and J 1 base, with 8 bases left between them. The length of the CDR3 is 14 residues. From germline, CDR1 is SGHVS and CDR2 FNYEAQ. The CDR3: CASSIDRNTGELFF. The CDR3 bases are TGTGCCAGCAGCATTGACAGGAACACCGGGGAGCTGTTTTTT.

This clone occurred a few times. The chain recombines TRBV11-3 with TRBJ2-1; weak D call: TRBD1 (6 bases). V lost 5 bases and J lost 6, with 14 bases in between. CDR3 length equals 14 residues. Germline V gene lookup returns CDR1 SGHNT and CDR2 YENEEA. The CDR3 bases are TGTGCCAGCAGCCCATCAGGGGCGCTCAATGAGCAGTTCTTC. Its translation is CASSPSGALNEQFF. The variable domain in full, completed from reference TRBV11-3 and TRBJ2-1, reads EAGVVQSPRYKIIEKKQPVAFWCNPISGHNTLYWYLQNLGQGPELLIRYENEEAVDDSQLPKDRFSAERLKGVDSTLKIQPAELGDSAVYLCASSPSGALNEQFFGPGTRLTVL.